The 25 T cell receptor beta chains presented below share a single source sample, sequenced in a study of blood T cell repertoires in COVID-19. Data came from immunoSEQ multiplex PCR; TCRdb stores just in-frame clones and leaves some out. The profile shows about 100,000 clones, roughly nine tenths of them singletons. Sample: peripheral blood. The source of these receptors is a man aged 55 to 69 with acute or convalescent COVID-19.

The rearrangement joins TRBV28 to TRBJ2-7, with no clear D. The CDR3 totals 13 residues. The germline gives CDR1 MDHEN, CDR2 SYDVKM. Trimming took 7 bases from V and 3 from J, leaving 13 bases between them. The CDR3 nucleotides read TGTGCCAGCACCTTAGAGCCCAACTACGAGCAGTACTTC. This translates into CASTLEPNYEQYF.

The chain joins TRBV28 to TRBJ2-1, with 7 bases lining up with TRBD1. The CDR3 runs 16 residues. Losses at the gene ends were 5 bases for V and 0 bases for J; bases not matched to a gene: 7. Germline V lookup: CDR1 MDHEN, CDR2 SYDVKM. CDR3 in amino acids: CASSPMTGLSYNEQFF. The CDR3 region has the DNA TGTGCCAGCAGTCCGATGACAGGGCTCTCCTACAATGAGCAGTTCTTC.

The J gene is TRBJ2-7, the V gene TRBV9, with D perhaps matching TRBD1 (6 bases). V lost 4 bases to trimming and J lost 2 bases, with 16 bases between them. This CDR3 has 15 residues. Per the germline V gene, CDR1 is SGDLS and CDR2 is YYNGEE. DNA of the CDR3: TGTGCCAGCAGCCCAGGAGATGGGGGCCCCTACGAGCAGTACTTC. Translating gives CASSPGDGGPYEQYF.

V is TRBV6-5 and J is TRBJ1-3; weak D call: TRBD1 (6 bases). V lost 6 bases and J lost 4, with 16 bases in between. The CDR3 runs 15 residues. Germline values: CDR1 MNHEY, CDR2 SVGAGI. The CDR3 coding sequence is TGTGCCAGCAGACTAGACAGGACCTACGGAAACACCATATATTTT. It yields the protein CASRLDRTYGNTIYF.

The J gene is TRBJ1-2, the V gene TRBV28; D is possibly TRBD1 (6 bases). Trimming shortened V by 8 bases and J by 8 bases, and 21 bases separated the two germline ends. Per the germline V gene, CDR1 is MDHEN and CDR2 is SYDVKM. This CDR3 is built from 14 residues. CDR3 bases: TGTGCCAGCGTCCTCAGGGGAACCTTTAGCGGCTACACCTTC. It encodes CASVLRGTFSGYTF.

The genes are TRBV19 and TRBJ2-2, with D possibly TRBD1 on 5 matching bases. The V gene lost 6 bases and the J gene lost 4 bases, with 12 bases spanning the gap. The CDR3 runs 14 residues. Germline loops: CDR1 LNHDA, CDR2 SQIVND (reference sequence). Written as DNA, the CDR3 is TGTGCCAGTAGCCCTGACAGAATCACCGGGGAGCTGTTTTTT. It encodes CASSPDRITGELFF.

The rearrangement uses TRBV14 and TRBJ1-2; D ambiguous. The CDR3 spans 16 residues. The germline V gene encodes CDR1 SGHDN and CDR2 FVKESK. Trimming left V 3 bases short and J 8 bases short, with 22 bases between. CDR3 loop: CASSQNSGLTAGGYTF. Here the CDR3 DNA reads TGTGCCAGCAGCCAGAATTCGGGTCTCACGGCGGGAGGCTACACCTTC.

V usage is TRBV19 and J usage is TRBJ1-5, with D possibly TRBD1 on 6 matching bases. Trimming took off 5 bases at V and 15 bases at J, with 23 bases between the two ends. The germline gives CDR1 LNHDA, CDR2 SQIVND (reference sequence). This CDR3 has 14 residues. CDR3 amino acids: CASSVQGMGSRAHF. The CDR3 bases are TGTGCCAGTAGTGTACAGGGTATGGGGTCTCGGGCGCATTTT.

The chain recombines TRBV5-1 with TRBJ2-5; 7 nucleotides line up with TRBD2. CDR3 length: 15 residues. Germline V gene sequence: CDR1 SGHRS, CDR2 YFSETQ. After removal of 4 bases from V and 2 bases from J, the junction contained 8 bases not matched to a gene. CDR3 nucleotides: TGCGCCAGCAGCCCGGGGGGTGGCGGACAAGAGACCCAGTACTTC. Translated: CASSPGGGGQETQYF.

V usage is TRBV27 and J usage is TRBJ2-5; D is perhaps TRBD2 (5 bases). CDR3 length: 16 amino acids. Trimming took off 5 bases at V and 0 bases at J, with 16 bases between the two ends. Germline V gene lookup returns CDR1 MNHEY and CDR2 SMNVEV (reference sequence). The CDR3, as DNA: TGTGCCAGCAGTGCAAGGGCAGGACTGTACCAAGAGACCCAGTACTTC. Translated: CASSARAGLYQETQYF.

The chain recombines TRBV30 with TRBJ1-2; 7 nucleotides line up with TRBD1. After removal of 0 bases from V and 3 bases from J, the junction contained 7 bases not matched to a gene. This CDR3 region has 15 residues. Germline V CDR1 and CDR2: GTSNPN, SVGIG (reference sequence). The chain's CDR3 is CAWSVPRTGHYGYTF. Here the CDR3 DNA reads TGTGCCTGGAGTGTACCCAGGACAGGCCACTATGGCTACACCTTC.

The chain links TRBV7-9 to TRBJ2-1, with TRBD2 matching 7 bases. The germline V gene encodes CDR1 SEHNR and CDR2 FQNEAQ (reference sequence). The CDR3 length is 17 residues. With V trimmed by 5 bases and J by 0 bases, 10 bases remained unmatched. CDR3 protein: CASSRRGDTSSYNEQFF. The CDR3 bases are TGTGCCAGCAGCCGCCGGGGGGATACCAGCTCCTACAATGAGCAGTTCTTC.

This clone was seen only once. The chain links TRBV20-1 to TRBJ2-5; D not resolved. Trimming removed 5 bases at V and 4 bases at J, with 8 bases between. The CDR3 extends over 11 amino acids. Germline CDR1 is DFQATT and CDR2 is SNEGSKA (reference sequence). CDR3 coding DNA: TGCAGTGCTCGTAGTCTAGAGACCCAGTACTTC. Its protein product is CSARSLETQYF.

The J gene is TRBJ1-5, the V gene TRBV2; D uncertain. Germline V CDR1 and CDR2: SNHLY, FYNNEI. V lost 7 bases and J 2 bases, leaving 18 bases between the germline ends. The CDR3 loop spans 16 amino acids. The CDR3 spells CASTYDAGIGNQPQHF. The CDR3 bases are TGTGCCAGCACCTACGACGCGGGAATTGGCAATCAGCCCCAGCATTTT.

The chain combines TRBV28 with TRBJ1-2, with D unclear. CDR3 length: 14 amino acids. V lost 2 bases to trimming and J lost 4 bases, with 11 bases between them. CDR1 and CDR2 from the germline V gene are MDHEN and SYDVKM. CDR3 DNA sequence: TGTGCCAGCAGTTTACCCGGGATAGGCTATGGCTACACCTTC. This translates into CASSLPGIGYGYTF.

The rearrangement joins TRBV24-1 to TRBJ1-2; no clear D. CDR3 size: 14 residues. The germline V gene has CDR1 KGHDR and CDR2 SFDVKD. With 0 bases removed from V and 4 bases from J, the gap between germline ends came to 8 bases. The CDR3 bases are TGTGCCACCAGTGATTTGCAGACAATCTATGGCTACACCTTC. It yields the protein CATSDLQTIYGYTF.

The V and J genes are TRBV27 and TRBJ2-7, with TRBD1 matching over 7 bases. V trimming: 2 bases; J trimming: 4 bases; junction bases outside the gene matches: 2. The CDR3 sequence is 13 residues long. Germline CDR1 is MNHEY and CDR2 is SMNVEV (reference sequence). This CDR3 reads CASSLDRDYEQYF. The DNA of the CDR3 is TGTGCCAGCAGTTTAGACAGGGATTACGAGCAGTACTTC.

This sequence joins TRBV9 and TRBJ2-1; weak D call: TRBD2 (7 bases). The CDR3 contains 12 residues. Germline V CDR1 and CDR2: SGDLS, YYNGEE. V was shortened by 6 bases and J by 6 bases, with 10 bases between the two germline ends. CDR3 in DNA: TGTGCCAGCAACAGGGAGGGCAATGAGCAGTTCTTC. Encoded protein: CASNREGNEQFF.

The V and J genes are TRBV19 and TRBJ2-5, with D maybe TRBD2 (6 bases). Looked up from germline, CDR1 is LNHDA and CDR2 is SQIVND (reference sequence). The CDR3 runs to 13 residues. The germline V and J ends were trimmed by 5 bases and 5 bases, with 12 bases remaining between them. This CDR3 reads CASSSVRGETQYF. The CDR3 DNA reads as TGTGCCAGTAGTTCCGTACGGGGGGAGACCCAGTACTTC.

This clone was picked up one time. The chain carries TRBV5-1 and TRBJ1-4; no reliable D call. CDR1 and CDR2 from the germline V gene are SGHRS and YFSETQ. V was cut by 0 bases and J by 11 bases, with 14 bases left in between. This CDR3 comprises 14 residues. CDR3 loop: CASSLGQTEEKLFF. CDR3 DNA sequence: TGCGCCAGCAGCTTGGGGCAGACTGAGGAGAAACTGTTTTTT. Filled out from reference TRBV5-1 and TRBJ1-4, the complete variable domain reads KAGVTQTPRYLIKTRGQQVTLSCSPISGHRSVSWYQQTPGQGLQFLFEYFSETQRNKGNFPGRFSGRQFSNSRSEMNVSTLELGDSALYLCASSLGQTEEKLFFGSGTQLSVL.

The CDR3 nucleotides read TGTGCCAGCAGCTCACAGGGGGCGTCTGGCTACACCTTC. This sequence encodes CASSSQGASGYTF. The J gene is TRBJ1-2, the V gene TRBV7-9; 9 bases are a match to TRBD1. CDR1 and CDR2 (germline): SEHNR, FQNEAQ (reference sequence). With V trimmed by 4 bases and J by 7 bases, 4 bases remained unmatched. The CDR3 consists of 13 residues. The full variable domain, in which reference TRBV7-9 and TRBJ1-2 provide the parts outside the CDR3, is DTGVSQNPRHKITKRGQNVTFRCDPISEHNRLYWYRQTLGQGPEFLTYFQNEAQLEKSRLLSDRFSAERPKGSFSTLEIQRTEQGDSAMYLCASSSQGASGYTFGSGTRLTVV.

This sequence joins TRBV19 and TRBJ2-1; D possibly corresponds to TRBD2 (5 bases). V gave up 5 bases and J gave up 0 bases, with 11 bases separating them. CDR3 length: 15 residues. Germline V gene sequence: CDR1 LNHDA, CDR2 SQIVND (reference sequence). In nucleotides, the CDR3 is TGTGCCAGTAGTGGAGCGGTAGGCTCCTACAATGAGCAGTTCTTC. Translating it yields CASSGAVGSYNEQFF.

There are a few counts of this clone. DNA of the CDR3: TGTGCCAGCAGCTCCCCGAACACGGGAGGGGTCGTCACGCAGTATTTT. Translated, it gives CASSSPNTGGVVTQYF. This sequence joins TRBV7-3 and TRBJ2-3, with 8 positions matching TRBD2. Trimming cost V 4 bases and J 9 bases; bases outside gene matches: 15. This CDR3 region has 16 residues. Germline CDR1 reads SGHTA; CDR2 reads FQGTGA.

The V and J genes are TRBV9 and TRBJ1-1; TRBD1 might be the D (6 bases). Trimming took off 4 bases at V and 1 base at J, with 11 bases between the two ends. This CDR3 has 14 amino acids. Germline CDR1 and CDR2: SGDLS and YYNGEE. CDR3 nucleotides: TGTGCCAGCAGCCCCAGGGGTTGGAACACTGAAGCTTTCTTT. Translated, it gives CASSPRGWNTEAFF.

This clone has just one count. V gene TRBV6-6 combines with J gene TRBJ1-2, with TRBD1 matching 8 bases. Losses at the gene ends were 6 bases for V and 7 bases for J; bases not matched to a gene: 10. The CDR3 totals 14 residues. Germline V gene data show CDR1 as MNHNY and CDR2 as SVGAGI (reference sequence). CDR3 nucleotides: TGTGCCAGCAGCCTAGACACAGGGGGGGGTGGCTACACCTTC. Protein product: CASSLDTGGGGYTF.